These T cell receptor beta chains were read from a single sample in a study of T cell responses to AZD1222 COVID-19 vaccine. TCRdb keeps only in-frame clones here, not all; method: immunoSEQ multiplex PCR. This sample has 90,000 to 130,000 clones, with approximately 94% found just once. The material was peripheral blood, obtained 28 days after the second AZD1222 dose. All receptors derive from an adult who received the AZD1222 COVID-19 vaccine. Each CDR3 is given with its conserved first and last residue. The D gene is left open where the match is weak. Size tells how often a clone was seen (once, few, many) or the class of an expanded clone, and some rows leave it out.

D gene	clone size	V gene	CDR3 length	J gene	CDR3 protein	CDR3 DNA
-	-	TRBV7-2	14	TRBJ2-7	CASSLGTGAYEQYF	TGTGCCAGCAGCTTAGGAACGGGAGCATACGAGCAGTACTTC
TRBD2	-	TRBV28	16	TRBJ2-7	CASSLWTGTSSYEQYF	TGTGCCAGCAGTTTATGGACCGGGACTAGCTCCTACGAGCAGTACTTC
-	-	TRBV27	16	TRBJ1-3	CASSLLGPGTENTIYF	TGTGCCAGCAGTTTACTTGGACCGGGGACCGAGAACACCATATATTTT
-	-	TRBV6-6	11	TRBJ2-7	CASSIGYEQYF	TGTGCCAGCAGCATAGGGTACGAGCAGTACTTC
-	-	TRBV11-2	15	TRBJ2-7	CASSPLEVPTYEQYF	TGTGCCAGCAGCCCCCTCGAGGTCCCAACCTACGAGCAGTACTTC
-	-	TRBV6-5	14	TRBJ2-7	CASNSGWSSYEQYF	TGTGCCAGCAACTCAGGGTGGAGCTCCTACGAGCAGTACTTC
-	-	TRBV2	10	TRBJ1-1	CASMEGGAFF	TGTGCCAGCATGGAGGGGGGGGCTTTCTTT
-	-	TRBV29-1	14	TRBJ1-5	CSVKNRVSSPPQHF	TGCAGCGTTAAAAACAGGGTGTCTAGTCCGCCCCAGCATTTT
TRBD2	-	TRBV5-1	14	TRBJ2-7	CASSLGGSSYEQYF	TGCGCCAGCAGCTTGGGCGGGAGCTCCTACGAGCAGTACTTC
TRBD1	-	TRBV27	17	TRBJ1-2	CASSLSARTGYNYGYTF	TGTGCCAGCAGTTTATCCGCAAGGACAGGGTATAACTATGGCTACACCTTC
-	-	TRBV25-1	16	TRBJ2-5	CASSEDPTGFRETQYF	TGTGCCAGCAGTGAAGACCCAACAGGGTTCCGGGAGACCCAGTACTTC
-	-	TRBV10-1	13	TRBJ1-1	CASRPTGNTEAFF	TGCGCCAGCAGACCAACAGGAAACACTGAAGCTTTCTTT
-	-	TRBV9	14	TRBJ2-1	CASSEYTVGGEQFF	TGTGCCAGCAGCGAATACACCGTGGGAGGTGAGCAGTTCTTC
TRBD2	-	TRBV18	15	TRBJ2-7	CASSPAASGSYEQYF	TGTGCCAGCTCACCGGCGGCTAGCGGTTCCTACGAGCAGTACTTC
-	-	TRBV6-2/TRBV6-3	15	TRBJ1-5	CASSYSGGSNQPQHF	TGTGCCAGCAGTTACTCGGGGGGGAGCAATCAGCCCCAGCATTTT
TRBD2	-	TRBV27	15	TRBJ2-7	CASSSLFGGLYEQYF	TGTGCCAGCAGTTCGCTTTTCGGGGGGTTGTACGAGCAGTACTTC
TRBD1	-	TRBV11-2	14	TRBJ1-2	CASSLGGQGAGYTF	TGTGCCAGCAGCTTAGGGGGACAGGGCGCTGGCTACACCTTC
-	-	TRBV18	15	TRBJ1-1	CASSPPAGLGTEAFF	TGTGCCAGCTCACCACCGGCGGGGTTAGGTACTGAAGCTTTCTTT
-	-	TRBV19	20	TRBJ1-5	CASSIARSQGAGWGNQPQHF	TGTGCCAGTAGTATAGCCAGAAGTCAAGGGGCAGGGTGGGGCAATCAGCCCCAGCATTTT
TRBD2	-	TRBV27	17	TRBJ2-1	CASSPLAGLAGVVEQFF	TGTGCCAGCAGTCCACTCGCCGGACTAGCGGGGGTAGTGGAGCAGTTCTTC
-	-	TRBV19	14	TRBJ1-1	CASTSGASYTEAFF	TGTGCCAGTACGAGTGGAGCCTCCTACACTGAAGCTTTCTTT
-	-	TRBV20-1	11	TRBJ1-2	CSASGDYGYTF	TGCAGTGCTAGTGGGGACTATGGCTACACCTTC
-	-	TRBV6-6	14	TRBJ1-2	CASSAPAANYGYTF	TGTGCCAGCAGTGCCCCGGCAGCTAACTATGGCTACACCTTC
-	once	TRBV6-5	13	TRBJ1-1	CASIWLLNTEAFF	TGTGCCAGCATCTGGCTTTTGAACACTGAAGCTTTCTTT
-	-	TRBV7-9	12	TRBJ1-5	CASSTLNQPQHF	TGTGCCAGCAGTACACTCAATCAGCCCCAGCATTTT
TRBD1	once	TRBV5-4	17	TRBJ1-4	CASSLVTGGRGNEKLFF	TGTGCCAGCAGCTTGGTGACAGGGGGTCGAGGTAATGAAAAACTGTTTTTT
-	-	TRBV2	15	TRBJ1-5	CASMDERTRNQPQHF	TGTGCCAGCATGGACGAGCGGACCCGTAATCAGCCCCAGCATTTT
-	-	TRBV12-3/TRBV12-4	13	TRBJ2-7	CASSLRITYEQYF	TGTGCCAGCAGTTTGAGGATCACCTACGAGCAGTACTTC
-	-	TRBV4-1	16	TRBJ2-3	CASSQVWPNEGDTQYF	TGCGCCAGCAGCCAAGTATGGCCAAATGAGGGAGATACGCAGTATTTT
TRBD2	-	TRBV13	16	TRBJ2-1	CASSSHGGAPYNEQFF	TGTGCCAGCAGTTCTCACGGGGGGGCCCCCTACAATGAGCAGTTCTTC
-	-	TRBV5-1	16	TRBJ1-6	CASSLQDFTRAPPLHF	TGCGCCAGCAGCTTGCAGGACTTCACTAGGGCCCCACCCCTCCACTTT
-	-	TRBV4-2	16	TRBJ1-2	CASSQDETGNNYGYTF	TGTGCCAGCAGCCAAGATGAAACAGGGAATAACTATGGCTACACCTTC
-	-	TRBV2	13	TRBJ1-6	CASSFIGDSPLHF	TGTGCCAGCTCGTTCATCGGGGATTCACCCCTCCACTTT
-	once	TRBV10-1	13	TRBJ1-1	CAGTRDNHTEAFF	TGCGCCGGAACCCGGGACAACCACACTGAAGCTTTCTTT
TRBD1	-	TRBV19	13	TRBJ2-1	CASSTQGVGEQFF	TGTGCCAGTAGTACCCAGGGGGTAGGTGAGCAGTTCTTC
TRBD1	-	TRBV29-1	12	TRBJ1-1	CSADREDPEAFF	TGCAGCGCGGACAGGGAGGATCCTGAAGCTTTCTTT
-	once	TRBV3-1/TRBV3-2	18	TRBJ1-6	CASSQVGIVSFRNSPLHF	TGTGCCAGCAGCCAAGTAGGGATCGTGTCCTTTAGGAATTCACCCCTCCACTTT
-	-	TRBV9	14	TRBJ2-7	CASNQEEISYEQYF	TGTGCCAGCAACCAGGAAGAGATCTCCTACGAGCAGTACTTC
-	-	TRBV7-9	13	TRBJ1-2	CASSGSFNYGYTF	TGTGCCAGCAGCGGAAGTTTTAACTATGGCTACACCTTC
TRBD2	-	TRBV7-9	16	TRBJ2-5	CASSLVTSGEQETQYF	TGTGCCAGCAGCTTAGTGACTAGCGGGGAACAAGAGACCCAGTACTTC
TRBD1	-	TRBV6-5	14	TRBJ1-2	CASSRQGFNYGYTF	TGTGCCAGCAGTCGACAGGGTTTTAACTATGGCTACACCTTC
-	-	TRBV12-5	15	TRBJ1-3	CASGLVPGSGNTIYF	TGTGCTAGTGGTTTGGTACCTGGCTCTGGAAACACCATATATTTT
-	once	TRBV5-1	17	TRBJ1-1	CASSPWGRLARNTEAFF	TGCGCCAGCAGCCCCTGGGGCCGACTAGCTCGGAACACTGAAGCTTTCTTT
-	-	TRBV9	14	TRBJ1-3	CASSVGSSGNTIYF	TGTGCCAGCAGCGTAGGTAGCTCTGGAAACACCATATATTTT
-	-	TRBV11-2	14	TRBJ1-2	CASSLEGGNYGYTF	TGTGCCAGCAGCTTAGAGGGGGGGAACTATGGCTACACCTTC
-	-	TRBV5-4	13	TRBJ1-2	CASSLVAIEGYTF	TGTGCCAGCAGCTTGGTGGCTATTGAGGGCTACACCTTC
-	once	TRBV5-6	12	TRBJ1-5	CASSWVGQPQHF	TGTGCCAGCAGCTGGGTGGGTCAGCCCCAGCATTTT
-	-	TRBV27	13	TRBJ1-2	CASSFGRNYGYTF	TGTGCCAGCAGTTTCGGTAGAAACTATGGCTACACCTTC